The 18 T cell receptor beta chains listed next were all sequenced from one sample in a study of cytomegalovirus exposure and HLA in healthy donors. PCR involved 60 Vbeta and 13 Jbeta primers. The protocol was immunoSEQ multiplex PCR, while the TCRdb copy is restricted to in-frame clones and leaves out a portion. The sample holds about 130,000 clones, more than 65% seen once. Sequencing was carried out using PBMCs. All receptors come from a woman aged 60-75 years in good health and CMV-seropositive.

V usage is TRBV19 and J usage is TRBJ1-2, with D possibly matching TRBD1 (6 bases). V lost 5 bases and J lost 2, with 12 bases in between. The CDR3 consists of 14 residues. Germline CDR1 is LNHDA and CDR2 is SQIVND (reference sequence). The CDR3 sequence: CASSEEGGNYGYTF. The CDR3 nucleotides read TGTGCCAGTAGTGAAGAGGGGGGGAACTATGGCTACACCTTC.

The CDR3 loop reads CASSLYRASYGYTF. DNA of the CDR3: TGTGCCAGCAGTCTTTACAGGGCTAGCTATGGCTACACCTTC. The V call is TRBV28, the J call TRBJ1-2; D perhaps matches TRBD1 (6 bases). The CDR3 is 14 residues long. Looked up from germline, CDR1 is MDHEN and CDR2 is SYDVKM. V dropped 5 bases and J dropped 4 bases, with 14 bases sitting between them.

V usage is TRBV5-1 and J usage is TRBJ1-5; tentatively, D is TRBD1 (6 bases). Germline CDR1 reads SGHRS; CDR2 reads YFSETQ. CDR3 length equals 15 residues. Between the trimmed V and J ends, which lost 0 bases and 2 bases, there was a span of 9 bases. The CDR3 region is CASSLEGGGNQPQHF. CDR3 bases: TGCGCCAGCAGCTTGGAAGGGGGAGGCAATCAGCCCCAGCATTTT.

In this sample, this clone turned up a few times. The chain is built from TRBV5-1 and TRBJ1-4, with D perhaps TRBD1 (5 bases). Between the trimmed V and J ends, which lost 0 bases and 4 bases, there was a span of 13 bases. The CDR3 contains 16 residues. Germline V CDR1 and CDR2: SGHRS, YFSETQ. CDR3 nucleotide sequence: TGCGCCAGCAGCTTGGGTACAGGCAATGATAATGAAAAACTGTTTTTT. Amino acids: CASSLGTGNDNEKLFF.

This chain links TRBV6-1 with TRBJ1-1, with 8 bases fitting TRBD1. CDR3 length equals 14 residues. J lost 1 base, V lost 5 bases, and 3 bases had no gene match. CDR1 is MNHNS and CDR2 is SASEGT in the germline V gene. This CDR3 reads CASSMTGANTEAFF. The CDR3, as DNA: TGTGCCAGCAGTATGACAGGGGCGAACACTGAAGCTTTCTTT.

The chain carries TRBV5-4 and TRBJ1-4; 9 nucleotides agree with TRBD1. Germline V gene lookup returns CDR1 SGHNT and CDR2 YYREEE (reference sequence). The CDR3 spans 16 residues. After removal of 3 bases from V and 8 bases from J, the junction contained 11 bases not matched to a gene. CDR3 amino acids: CASSSMTGGEYEKLFF. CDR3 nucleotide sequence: TGTGCCAGCAGCTCCATGACAGGGGGGGAATACGAAAAACTGTTTTTT.

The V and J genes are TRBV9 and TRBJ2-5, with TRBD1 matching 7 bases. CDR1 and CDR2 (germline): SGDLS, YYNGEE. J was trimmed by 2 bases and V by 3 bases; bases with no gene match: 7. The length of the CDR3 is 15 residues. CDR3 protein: CASSGGTEPQETQYF. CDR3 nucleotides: TGTGCCAGCAGCGGGGGGACAGAACCTCAAGAGACCCAGTACTTC.

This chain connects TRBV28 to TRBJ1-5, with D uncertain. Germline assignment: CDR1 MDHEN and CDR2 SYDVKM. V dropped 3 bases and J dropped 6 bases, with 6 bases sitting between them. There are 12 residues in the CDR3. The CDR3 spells CASSFGFQPQHF. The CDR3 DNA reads TGTGCCAGCAGTTTCGGGTTTCAGCCCCAGCATTTT.

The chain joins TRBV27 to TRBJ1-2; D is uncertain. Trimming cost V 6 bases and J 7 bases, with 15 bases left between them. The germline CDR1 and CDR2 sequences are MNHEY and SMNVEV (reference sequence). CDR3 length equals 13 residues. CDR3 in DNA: TGTGCCAGCAGCTCCCTTCTGACTCCTGGCTACACCTTC. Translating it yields CASSSLLTPGYTF.

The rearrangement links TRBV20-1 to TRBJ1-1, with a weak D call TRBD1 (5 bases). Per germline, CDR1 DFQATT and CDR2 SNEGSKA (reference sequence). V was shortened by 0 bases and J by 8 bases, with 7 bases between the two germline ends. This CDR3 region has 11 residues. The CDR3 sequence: CSARDGGEAFF. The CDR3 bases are TGCAGTGCTAGAGATGGGGGGGAAGCTTTCTTT.

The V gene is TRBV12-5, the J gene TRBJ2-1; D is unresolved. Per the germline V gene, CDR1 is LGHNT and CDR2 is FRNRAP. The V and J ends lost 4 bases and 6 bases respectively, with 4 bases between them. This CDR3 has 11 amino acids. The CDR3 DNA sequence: TGTGCTAGTGGTTCCCTCAATGAGCAGTTCTTC. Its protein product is CASGSLNEQFF.

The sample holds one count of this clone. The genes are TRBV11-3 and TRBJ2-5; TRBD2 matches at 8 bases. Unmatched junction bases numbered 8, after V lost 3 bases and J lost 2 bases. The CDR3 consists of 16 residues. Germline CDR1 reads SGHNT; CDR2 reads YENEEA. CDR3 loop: CASSLGRRGAQETQYF. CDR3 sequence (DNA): TGTGCCAGCAGCTTGGGACGGCGGGGGGCTCAAGAGACCCAGTACTTC.

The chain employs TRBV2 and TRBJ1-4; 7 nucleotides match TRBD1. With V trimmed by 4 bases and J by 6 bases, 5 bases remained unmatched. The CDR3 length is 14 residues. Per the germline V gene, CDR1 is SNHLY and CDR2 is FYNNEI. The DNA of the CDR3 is TGTGCCAGCAGTGTGACAGGGTGGTATGAAAAACTGTTTTTT. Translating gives CASSVTGWYEKLFF.

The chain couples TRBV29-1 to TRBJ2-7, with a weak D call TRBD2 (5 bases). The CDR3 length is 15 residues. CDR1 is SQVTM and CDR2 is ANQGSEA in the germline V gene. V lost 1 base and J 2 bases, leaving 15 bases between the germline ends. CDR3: CSVEGPEGATYEQYF. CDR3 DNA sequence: TGCAGCGTTGAAGGGCCTGAGGGAGCAACCTACGAGCAGTACTTC.

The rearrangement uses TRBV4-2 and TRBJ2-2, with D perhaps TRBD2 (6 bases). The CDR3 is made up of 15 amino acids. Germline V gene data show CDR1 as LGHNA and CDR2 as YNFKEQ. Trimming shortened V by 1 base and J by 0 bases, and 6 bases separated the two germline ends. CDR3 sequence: CASSQGGANTGELFF. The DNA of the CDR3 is TGTGCCAGCAGCCAAGGGGGGGCGAACACCGGGGAGCTGTTTTTT.

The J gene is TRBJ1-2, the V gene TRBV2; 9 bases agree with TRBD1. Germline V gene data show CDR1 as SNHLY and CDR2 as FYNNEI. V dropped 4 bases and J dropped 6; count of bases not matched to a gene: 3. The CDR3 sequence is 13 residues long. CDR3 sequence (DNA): TGTGCCAGCAGTGGGACAGGGGTGGATGGCTACACCTTC. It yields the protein CASSGTGVDGYTF.

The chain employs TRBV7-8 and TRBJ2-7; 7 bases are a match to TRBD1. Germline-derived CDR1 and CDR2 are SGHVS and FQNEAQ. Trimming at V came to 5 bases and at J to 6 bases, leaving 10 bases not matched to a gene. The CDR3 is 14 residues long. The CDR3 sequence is CASSEPGQFTEQYF. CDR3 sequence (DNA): TGTGCCAGCAGCGAACCGGGACAGTTTACCGAGCAGTACTTC.

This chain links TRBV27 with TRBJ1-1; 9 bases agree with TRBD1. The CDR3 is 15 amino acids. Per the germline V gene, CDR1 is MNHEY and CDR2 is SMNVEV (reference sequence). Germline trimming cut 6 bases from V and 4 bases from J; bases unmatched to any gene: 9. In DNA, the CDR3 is TGTGCCAGCAGCCTGTACAGGGGGCTCCGCACTGAAGCTTTCTTT. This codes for CASSLYRGLRTEAFF.